This T cell receptor beta chain was sequenced in a study of CD8 T cells in ankylosing spondylitis. The study, taken as a whole, reports: CD8+ disease-linked clones were present at relatively low frequencies in blood. A TCR beta motif of eight highly homologous variants appeared characteristic of ankylosing spondylitis blood.

In its sample, this clonotype was seen a few times. The antigen is not known. This CDR3 spans 17 amino acids. After removal of 0 bases from V and 5 bases from J, the junction contained 9 bases not matched to a gene. The germline gives CDR1 SGDLS, CDR2 YYNGEE. It was by quantitative 5'-RACE with molecular barcodes that TCR beta libraries were made. TCRdb independently ran MiXCR on the 5' RACE reads; one entry per CDR3 protein. Here the sample spans 300,000 to 400,000 distinct CDR3 sequences, 20% to 25% being singletons. This receptor was obtained from a male donor with ankylosing spondylitis. The chain has TRBV9 and TRBJ2-7, with 12 bases fitting TRBD2. Sequenced material: blood, either unsorted or a sorted T cell fraction (not recorded which). In DNA, the CDR3 is TGTGCCAGCAGCGTAGGAAGGACTAGCGGGACCCGTAACGAGCAGTACTTC. It specifies CASSVGRTSGTRNEQYF.